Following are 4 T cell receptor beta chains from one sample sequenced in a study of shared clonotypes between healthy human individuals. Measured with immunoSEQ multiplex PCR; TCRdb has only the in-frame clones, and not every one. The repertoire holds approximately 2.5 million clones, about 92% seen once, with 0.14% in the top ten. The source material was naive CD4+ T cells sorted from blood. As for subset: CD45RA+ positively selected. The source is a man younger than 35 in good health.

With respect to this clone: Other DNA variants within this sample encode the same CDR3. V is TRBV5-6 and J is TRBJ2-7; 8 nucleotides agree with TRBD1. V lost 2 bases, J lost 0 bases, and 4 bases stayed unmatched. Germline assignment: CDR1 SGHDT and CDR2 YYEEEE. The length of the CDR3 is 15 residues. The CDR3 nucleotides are TGTGCCAGCAGCTTAGACAGGGGTAGCTCCTACGAGCAGTACTTC. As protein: CASSLDRGSSYEQYF.

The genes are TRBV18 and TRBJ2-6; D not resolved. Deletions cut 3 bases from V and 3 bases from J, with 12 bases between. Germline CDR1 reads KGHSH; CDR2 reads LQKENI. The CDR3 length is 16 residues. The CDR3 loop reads CASSPSPLGGANVLTF. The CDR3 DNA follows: TGTGCCAGCTCACCGTCCCCTTTAGGTGGGGCCAACGTCCTGACTTTC. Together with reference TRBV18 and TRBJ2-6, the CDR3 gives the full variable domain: NAGVMQNPRHLVRRRGQEARLRCSPMKGHSHVYWYRQLPEEGLKFMVYLQKENIIDESGMPKERFSAEFPKEGPSILRIQQVVRGDSAAYFCASSPSPLGGANVLTFGAGSRLTVL.

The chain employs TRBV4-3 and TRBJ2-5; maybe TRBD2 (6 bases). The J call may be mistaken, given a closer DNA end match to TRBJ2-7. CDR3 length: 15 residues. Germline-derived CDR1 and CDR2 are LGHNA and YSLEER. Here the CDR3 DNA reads TGCGCCAGCAGCCAAGGGCGGGGAGGTAGTTACGAGCAGTACTTC. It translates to CASSQGRGGSYEQYF.

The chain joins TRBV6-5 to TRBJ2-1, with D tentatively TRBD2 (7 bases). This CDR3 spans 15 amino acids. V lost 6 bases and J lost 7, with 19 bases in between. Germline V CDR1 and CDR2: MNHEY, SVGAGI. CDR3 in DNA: TGTGCCAGCAGCCTGGGGGGGCAGGGAAGAAATGAGCAGTTCTTC. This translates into CASSLGGQGRNEQFF.